The present T cell receptor beta chain was sequenced within a study of cytomegalovirus exposure and HLA in healthy donors. This CDR3 is built from 12 residues. Trimming removed 2 bases from V and 7 bases from J, with 8 bases in between. The V gene's germline CDR1 is SNHLY and CDR2 FYNNEI. In the PCR, 60 Vbeta and 13 Jbeta primers were used. The repertoire was sequenced with immunoSEQ multiplex PCR; TCRdb's copy has only in-frame clones and lacks some. The table records roughly 130,000 clones, around 81% of them present only once. Turning to this clone: What it binds is unknown.

Overall study findings and caveats: Excluded were some V segments that proved indistinguishable, including TRBV6-2 and TRBV6-3. In vitro assays verified that three CMV-associated chains recognized CMV antigens specifically.

This clonotype originated in a man aged 18 to 30 in good health and CMV-seronegative. The chain combines TRBV2 with TRBJ1-1; unclear D gene. What was sequenced was PBMCs. The CDR3 coding sequence is TGTGCCAGCAGTGAAATGGGAGGTGAAGCTTTCTTT. Protein sequence: CASSEMGGEAFF.